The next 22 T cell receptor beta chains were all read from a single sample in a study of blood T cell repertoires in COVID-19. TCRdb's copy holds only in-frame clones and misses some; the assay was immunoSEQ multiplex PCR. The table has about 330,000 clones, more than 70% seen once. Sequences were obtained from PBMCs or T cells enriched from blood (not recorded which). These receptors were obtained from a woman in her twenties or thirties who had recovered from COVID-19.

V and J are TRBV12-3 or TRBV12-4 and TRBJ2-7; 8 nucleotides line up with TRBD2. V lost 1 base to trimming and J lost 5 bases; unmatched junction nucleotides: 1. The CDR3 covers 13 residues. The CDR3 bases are TGTGCCAGCAGTTTAGTCGGGAGGGACGAGCAGTACTTC. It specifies CASSLVGRDEQYF.

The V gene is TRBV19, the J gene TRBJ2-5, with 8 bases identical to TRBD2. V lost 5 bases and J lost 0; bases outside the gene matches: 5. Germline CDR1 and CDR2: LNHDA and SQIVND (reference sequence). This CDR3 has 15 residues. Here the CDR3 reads CASSRLAGHQETQYF. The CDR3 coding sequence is TGTGCCAGTAGTCGGCTAGCGGGCCACCAAGAGACCCAGTACTTC.

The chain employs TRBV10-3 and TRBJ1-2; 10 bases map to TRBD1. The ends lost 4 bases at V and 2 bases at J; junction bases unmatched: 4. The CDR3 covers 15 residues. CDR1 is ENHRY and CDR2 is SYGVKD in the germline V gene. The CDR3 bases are TGTGCCATCAGTGGCCGACAGGGGGCGAACTATGGCTACACCTTC. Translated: CAISGRQGANYGYTF.

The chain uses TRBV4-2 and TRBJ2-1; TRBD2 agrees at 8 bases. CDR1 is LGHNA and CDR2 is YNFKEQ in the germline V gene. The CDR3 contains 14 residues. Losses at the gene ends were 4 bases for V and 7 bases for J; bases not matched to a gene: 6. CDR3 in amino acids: CASSPTGGPNEQFF. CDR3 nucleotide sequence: TGTGCCAGCAGCCCTACGGGGGGGCCAAATGAGCAGTTCTTC.

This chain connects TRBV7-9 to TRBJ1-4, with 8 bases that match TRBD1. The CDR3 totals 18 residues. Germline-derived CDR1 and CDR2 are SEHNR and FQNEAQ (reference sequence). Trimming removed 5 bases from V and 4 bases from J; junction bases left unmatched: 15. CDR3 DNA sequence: TGTGCCAGCAGCGGGGGACAGGTCCGCGCCTGGGGTAATGAAAAACTGTTTTTT. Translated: CASSGGQVRAWGNEKLFF. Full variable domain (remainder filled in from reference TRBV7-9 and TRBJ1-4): DTGVSQNPRHKITKRGQNVTFRCDPISEHNRLYWYRQTLGQGPEFLTYFQNEAQLEKSRLLSDRFSAERPKGSFSTLEIQRTEQGDSAMYLCASSGGQVRAWGNEKLFFGSGTQLSVL.

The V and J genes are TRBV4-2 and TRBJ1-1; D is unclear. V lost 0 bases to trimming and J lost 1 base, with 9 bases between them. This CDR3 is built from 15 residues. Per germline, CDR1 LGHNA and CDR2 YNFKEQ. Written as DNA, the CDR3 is TGTGCCAGCAGCCAAGATCGAGGGTCGAACACTGAAGCTTTCTTT. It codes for CASSQDRGSNTEAFF.

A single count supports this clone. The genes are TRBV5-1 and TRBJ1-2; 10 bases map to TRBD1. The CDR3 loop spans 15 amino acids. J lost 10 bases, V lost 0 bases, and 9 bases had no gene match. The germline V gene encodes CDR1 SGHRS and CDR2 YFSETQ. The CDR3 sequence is CASSLDSGTGAAYTF. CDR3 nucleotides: TGCGCCAGCAGCTTGGATTCCGGGACAGGGGCCGCCTACACCTTC. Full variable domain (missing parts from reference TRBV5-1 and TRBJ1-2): KAGVTQTPRYLIKTRGQQVTLSCSPISGHRSVSWYQQTPGQGLQFLFEYFSETQRNKGNFPGRFSGRQFSNSRSEMNVSTLELGDSALYLCASSLDSGTGAAYTFGSGTRLTVV.

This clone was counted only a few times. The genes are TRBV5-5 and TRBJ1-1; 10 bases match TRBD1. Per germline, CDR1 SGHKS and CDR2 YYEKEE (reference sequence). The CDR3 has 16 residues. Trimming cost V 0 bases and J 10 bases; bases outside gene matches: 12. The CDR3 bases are TGTGCCAGCAGCTTGGCCGGGACAGGGGTAAAGGCGGTAGCTTTCTTT. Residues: CASSLAGTGVKAVAFF.

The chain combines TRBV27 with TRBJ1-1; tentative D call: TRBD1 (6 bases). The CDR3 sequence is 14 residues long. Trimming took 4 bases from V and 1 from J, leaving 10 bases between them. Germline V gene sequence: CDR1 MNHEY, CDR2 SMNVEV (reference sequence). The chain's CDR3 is CASSSWTANTEAFF. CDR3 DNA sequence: TGTGCCAGCAGTTCTTGGACAGCGAACACTGAAGCTTTCTTT.

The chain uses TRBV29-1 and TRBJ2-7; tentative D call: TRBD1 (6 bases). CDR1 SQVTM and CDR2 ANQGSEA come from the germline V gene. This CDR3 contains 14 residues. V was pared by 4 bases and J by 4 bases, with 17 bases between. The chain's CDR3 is CSVAHRVHRYEQYF. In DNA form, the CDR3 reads TGCAGCGTTGCCCACAGGGTGCATAGGTACGAGCAGTACTTC.

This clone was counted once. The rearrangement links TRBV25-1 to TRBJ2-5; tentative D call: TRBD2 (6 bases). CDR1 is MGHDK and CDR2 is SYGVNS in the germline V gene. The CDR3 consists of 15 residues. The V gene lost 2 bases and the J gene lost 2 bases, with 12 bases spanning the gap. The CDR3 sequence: CASSENSAGQETQYF. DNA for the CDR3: TGTGCCAGCAGTGAAAATTCGGCGGGACAAGAGACCCAGTACTTC.

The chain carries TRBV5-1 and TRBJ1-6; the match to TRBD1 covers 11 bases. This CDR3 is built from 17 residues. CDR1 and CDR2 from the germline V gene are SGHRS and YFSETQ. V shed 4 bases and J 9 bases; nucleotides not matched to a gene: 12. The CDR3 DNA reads TGCGCCAGCAGCATGAACTCGGGACAGGGGGGTTCTTCACCCCTCCACTTT. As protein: CASSMNSGQGGSSPLHF.

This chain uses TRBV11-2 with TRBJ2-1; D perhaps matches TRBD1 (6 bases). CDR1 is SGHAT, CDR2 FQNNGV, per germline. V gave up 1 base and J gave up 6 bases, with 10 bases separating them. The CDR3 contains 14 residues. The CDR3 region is CASSLGGGLNEQFF. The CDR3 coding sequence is TGTGCCAGCAGCTTAGGTGGGGGCCTCAATGAGCAGTTCTTC.

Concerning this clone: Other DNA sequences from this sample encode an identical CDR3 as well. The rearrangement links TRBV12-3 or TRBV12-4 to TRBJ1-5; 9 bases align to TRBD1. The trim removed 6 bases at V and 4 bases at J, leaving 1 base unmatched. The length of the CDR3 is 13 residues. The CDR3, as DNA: TGTGCCAGCAGAGGGACAGGGAATCAGCCCCAGCATTTT. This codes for CASRGTGNQPQHF.

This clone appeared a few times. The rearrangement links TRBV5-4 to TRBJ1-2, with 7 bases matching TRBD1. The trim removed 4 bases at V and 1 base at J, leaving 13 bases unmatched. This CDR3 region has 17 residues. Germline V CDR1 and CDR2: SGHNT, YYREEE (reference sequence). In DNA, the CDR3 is TGTGCCAGCAGCCCAAGTCTCCGGGACAGCTTTAACTATGGCTACACCTTC. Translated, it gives CASSPSLRDSFNYGYTF.

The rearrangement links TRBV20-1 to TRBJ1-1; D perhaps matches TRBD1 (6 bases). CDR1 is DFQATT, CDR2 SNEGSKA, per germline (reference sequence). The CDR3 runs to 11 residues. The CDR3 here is CQVEGVTEAFF. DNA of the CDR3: TGCCAAGTAGAGGGGGTCACTGAAGCTTTCTTT.

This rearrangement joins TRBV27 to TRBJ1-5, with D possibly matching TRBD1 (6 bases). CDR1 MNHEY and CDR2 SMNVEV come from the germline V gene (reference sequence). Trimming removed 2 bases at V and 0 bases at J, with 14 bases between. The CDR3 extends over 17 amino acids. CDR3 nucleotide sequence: TGTGCCAGCAGTTTACAGGGGCCCACCCTTAGCAATCAGCCCCAGCATTTT. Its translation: CASSLQGPTLSNQPQHF.

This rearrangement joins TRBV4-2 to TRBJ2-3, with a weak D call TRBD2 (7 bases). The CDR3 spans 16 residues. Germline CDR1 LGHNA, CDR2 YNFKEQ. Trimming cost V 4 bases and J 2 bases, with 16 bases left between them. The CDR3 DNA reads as TGTGCCAGCAGCCCCCTGGGAGGGGGGGACACAGATACGCAGTATTTT. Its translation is CASSPLGGGDTDTQYF.

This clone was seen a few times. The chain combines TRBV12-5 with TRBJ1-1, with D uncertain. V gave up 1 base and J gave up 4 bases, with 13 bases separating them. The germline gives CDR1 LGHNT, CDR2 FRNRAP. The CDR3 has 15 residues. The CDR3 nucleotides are TGTGCTAGTGGTTTGGACCTTCGTCTCGGCACTGAAGCTTTCTTT. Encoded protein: CASGLDLRLGTEAFF. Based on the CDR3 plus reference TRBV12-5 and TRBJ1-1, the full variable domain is DARVTQTPRHKVTEMGQEVTMRCQPILGHNTVFWYRQTMMQGLELLAYFRNRAPLDDSGMPKDRFSAEMPDATLATLKIQPSEPRDSAVYFCASGLDLRLGTEAFFGQGTRLTVV.

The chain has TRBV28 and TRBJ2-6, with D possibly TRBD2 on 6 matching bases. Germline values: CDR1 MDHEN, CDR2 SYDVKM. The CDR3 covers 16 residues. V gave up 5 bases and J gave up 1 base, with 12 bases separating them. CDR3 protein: CASSEEGGSGANVLTF. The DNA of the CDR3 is TGTGCCAGCAGTGAGGAGGGCGGGTCTGGGGCCAACGTCCTGACTTTC.

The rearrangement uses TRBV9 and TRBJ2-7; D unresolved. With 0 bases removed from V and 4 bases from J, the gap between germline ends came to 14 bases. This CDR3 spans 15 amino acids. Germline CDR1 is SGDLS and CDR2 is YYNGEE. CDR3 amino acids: CASSVGARFSYEQYF. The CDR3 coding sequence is TGTGCCAGCAGCGTAGGGGCCCGTTTCAGTTACGAGCAGTACTTC. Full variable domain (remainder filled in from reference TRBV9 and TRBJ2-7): DSGVTQTPKHLITATGQRVTLRCSPRSGDLSVYWYQQSLDQGLQFLIQYYNGEERAKGNILERFSAQQFPDLHSELNLSSLELGDSALYFCASSVGARFSYEQYFGPGTRLTVT.

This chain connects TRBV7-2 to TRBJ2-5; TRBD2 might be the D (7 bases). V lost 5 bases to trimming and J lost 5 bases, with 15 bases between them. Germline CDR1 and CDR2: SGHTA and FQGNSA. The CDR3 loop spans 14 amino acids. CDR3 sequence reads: CASSRTRGEETQYF. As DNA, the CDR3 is TGTGCCAGCAGCCGGACTAGGGGGGAGGAGACCCAGTACTTC.